This T cell receptor (beta chain) derives from a study of cytomegalovirus exposure and HLA in healthy donors. Germline V gene data show CDR1 as SGHAT and CDR2 as FQNNGV. Trimming shortened V by 1 base and J by 8 bases, and 14 bases separated the two germline ends. This CDR3 is built from 14 residues. Clones were sequenced by immunoSEQ multiplex PCR, and TCRdb holds only the in-frame ones, with some missing. Of tens of thousands of clones in the sample, around 97% were seen once. Input material: PBMCs. This clonotype was sampled from a young woman in good health and CMV-seropositive. This rearrangement joins TRBV11-2 to TRBJ1-2, with a tentative D call TRBD1 (6 bases). CDR3 nucleotide sequence: TGTGCCAGCAGCTTAGCTACAGGGAGTGGCGGCTACACCTTC. Encoded protein: CASSLATGSGGYTF. The full variable domain, in which reference TRBV11-2 and TRBJ1-2 provide the parts outside the CDR3, is EAGVAQSPRYKIIEKRQSVAFWCNPISGHATLYWYQQILGQGPKLLIQFQNNGVVDDSQLPKDRFSAERLKGVDSTLKIQPAKLEDSAVYLCASSLATGSGGYTFGSGTRLTVV.